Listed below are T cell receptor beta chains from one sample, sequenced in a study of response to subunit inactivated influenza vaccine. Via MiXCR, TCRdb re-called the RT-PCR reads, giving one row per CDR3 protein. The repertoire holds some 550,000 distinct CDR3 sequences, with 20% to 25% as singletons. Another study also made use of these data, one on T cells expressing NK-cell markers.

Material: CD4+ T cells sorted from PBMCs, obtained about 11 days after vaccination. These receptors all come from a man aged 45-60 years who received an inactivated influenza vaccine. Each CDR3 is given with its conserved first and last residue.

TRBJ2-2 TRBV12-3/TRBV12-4 CASSLRFGGLNTGELFF
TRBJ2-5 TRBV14 CASSLQRGGSQTQYF
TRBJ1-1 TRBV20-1 CSAVRDRTEAFF
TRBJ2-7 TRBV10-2 CASMKDYMEQYF
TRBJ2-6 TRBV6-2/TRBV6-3 CASSYSPTGSFSGANILTF
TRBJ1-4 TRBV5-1 CASSSTGNYEKLFF
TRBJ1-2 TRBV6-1 CASSEGRLVGNSYGYTF
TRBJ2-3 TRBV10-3 CAISGRKRDTQYF
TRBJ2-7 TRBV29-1 CSVAGTGSYEQYF
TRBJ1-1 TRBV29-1 CSVEVNRGWGLEAFF
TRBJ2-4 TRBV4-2 CASSQDRGTSGRLAKNIQYF
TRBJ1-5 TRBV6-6 CASTRPPQPQHF
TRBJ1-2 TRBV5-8 CASSYTGTGGFGYTF
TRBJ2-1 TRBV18 CASSPRLAEGNEQFF
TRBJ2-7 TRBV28 CASRESGGAYEQYF
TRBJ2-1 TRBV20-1 CSAGSFGFGNEQFF
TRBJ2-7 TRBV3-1 CASSPDRMSSYEQYF
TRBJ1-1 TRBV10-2 CASSENSRAEAFF
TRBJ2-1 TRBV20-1 CSAGLAGGFSYNEQFF
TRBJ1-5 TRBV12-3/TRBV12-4 CASTGQGIGYNQPQHF
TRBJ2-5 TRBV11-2 CASSFRVETQYF
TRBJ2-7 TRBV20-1 CSATGRDYHYEQYF
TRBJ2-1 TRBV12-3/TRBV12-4 CASSPRGGMSNEQFF
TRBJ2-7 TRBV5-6 CASSPPGTRRNYEQYF
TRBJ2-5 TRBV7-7 CASSSLGFGGAETQYF
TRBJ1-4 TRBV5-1 CASSASSGTFAEKLFF
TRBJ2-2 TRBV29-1 CSADYPTGELFF
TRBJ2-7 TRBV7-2 CASSLPTYEQYF
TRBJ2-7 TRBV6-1 CASRGVGGTYEQYF
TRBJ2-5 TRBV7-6 CASSFAGGRRETQYF
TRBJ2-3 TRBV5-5 CAGRAGTSPTDTQYF
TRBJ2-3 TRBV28 CASRHSNTDTQYF
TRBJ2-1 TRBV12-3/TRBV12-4 CASRHQSGTSGINEQFF
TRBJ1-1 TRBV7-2 CASSFHRDINTEAFF
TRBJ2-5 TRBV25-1 CASIFRDRGLWETQYF
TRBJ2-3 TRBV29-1 CSVEPAGSDTQYF
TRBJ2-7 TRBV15 CATSREGRTYEQYF
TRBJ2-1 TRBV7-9 CASSLAPGEPYNEQFF
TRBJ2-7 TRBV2 CASTIRGPHEQYF
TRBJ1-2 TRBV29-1 CSVADAGYGYTF
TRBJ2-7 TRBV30 CACPGTGYEQYF
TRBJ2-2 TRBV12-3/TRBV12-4 CASSLWSSGGLPPSNTGELFF
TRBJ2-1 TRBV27 CASSPSGGNYNEQFF
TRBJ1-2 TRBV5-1 CASSPWADYGYTF
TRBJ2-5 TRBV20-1 CSAPYSTGQETQYF
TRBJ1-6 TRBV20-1 CSANVWSAGVNSPLHF
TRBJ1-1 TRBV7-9 CASSLAGTGNTEAFF
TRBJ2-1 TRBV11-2 CASSLRLADYLSYNEQFF
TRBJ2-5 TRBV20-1 CSGSGTMETQYF
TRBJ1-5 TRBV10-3 CAISGRSNQPQHF
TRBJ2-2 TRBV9 CASSVDAGDTGELFF
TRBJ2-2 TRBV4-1 CASSQTSRVGELFF
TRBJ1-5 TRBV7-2 CASSLAPGLFSNQPQHF
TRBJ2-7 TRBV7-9 CASSSDRVVSYEQYF
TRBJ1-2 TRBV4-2 CASSPGDRGGGYTF
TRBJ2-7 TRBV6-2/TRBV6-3 CASSYSDSGYYEQYF
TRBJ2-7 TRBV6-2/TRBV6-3 CASSDLGQGDEQYF
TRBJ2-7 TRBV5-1 CASSLNPDGYEQYF
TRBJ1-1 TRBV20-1 CSAVSGHTEAFF
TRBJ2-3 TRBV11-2 CASSLGIAGGYTDTQYF